A selection of T cell receptor beta chains follows, all from one sample in a study of CD8+ T cells in alopecia areata. TCRdb's copy holds only in-frame clones and misses some; the assay was immunoSEQ multiplex PCR. The sample holds over 150,000 clones; about 63% are singletons and the top ten take about 15%. The starting material was CD4+ T cells sorted from blood, obtained at week 0. Every receptor here comes from a human donor with alopecia areata. Both conserved end residues are part of each CDR3. The D gene is left open where the match is weak. Some rows have no size entry. The others give once, few or many, or a class for an expanded clone.

D gene: NA
V gene: TRBV29-1
J gene: TRBJ2-3
clone size: few
CDR3 protein: CSVEGGRETQYF
CDR3 DNA: TGCAGCGTTGAAGGGGGGCGGGAGACGCAGTATTTT

D gene: TRBD2
V gene: TRBV27
J gene: TRBJ2-5
clone size: NA
CDR3 protein: CASSLLAGRGETQYF
CDR3 DNA: TGTGCCAGCAGTTTGCTAGCGGGGAGAGGAGAGACCCAGTACTTC

D gene: NA
V gene: TRBV30
J gene: TRBJ1-5
clone size: NA
CDR3 protein: CAWSYGSGNQPQHF
CDR3 DNA: TGTGCCTGGAGTTATGGGAGCGGCAATCAGCCCCAGCATTTT

D gene: NA
V gene: TRBV5-1
J gene: TRBJ2-3
clone size: NA
CDR3 protein: CASSLGPPADTQYF
CDR3 DNA: TGCGCCAGCAGCTTGGGTCCCCCCGCAGATACGCAGTATTTT

D gene: TRBD1
V gene: TRBV27
J gene: TRBJ2-7
clone size: NA
CDR3 protein: CASRGQGVYEQYF
CDR3 DNA: TGTGCCAGCAGGGGACAGGGGGTTTACGAGCAGTACTTC

D gene: NA
V gene: TRBV29-1
J gene: TRBJ2-5
clone size: NA
CDR3 protein: CSVRGALVETQYF
CDR3 DNA: TGCAGCGTTCGGGGGGCTCTTGTAGAGACCCAGTACTTC

D gene: NA
V gene: TRBV6-5
J gene: TRBJ2-7
clone size: few
CDR3 protein: CASNNGGSEQYF
CDR3 DNA: TGTGCCAGCAACAATGGGGGGAGCGAGCAGTACTTC

D gene: NA
V gene: TRBV5-1
J gene: TRBJ2-4
clone size: NA
CDR3 protein: CASSNRWGNIQYF
CDR3 DNA: TGTGCCAGCAGTAATAGGTGGGGAAACATTCAGTACTTC

D gene: TRBD2
V gene: TRBV11-2
J gene: TRBJ2-5
clone size: NA
CDR3 protein: CASSRLAGALQETQYF
CDR3 DNA: TGTGCCAGCAGCAGACTAGCGGGGGCCCTCCAAGAGACCCAGTACTTC

D gene: TRBD1
V gene: TRBV4-2
J gene: TRBJ2-7
clone size: NA
CDR3 protein: CASSRNPGQGIYEQYF
CDR3 DNA: TGTGCCAGCAGCCGGAATCCGGGACAGGGGATCTACGAGCAGTACTTC

D gene: TRBD1
V gene: TRBV29-1
J gene: TRBJ1-1
clone size: NA
CDR3 protein: CSVEAGGTEAFF
CDR3 DNA: TGCAGCGTCGAAGCAGGGGGCACTGAAGCTTTCTTT

D gene: NA
V gene: TRBV7-9
J gene: TRBJ2-2
clone size: few
CDR3 protein: CASSLASRSGELFF
CDR3 DNA: TGTGCCAGCAGCTTAGCTAGCCGTTCCGGGGAGCTGTTTTTT

D gene: TRBD1
V gene: TRBV18
J gene: TRBJ1-5
clone size: few
CDR3 protein: CASSPTQGARSNQPQHF
CDR3 DNA: TGTGCCAGCTCGCCTACCCAGGGGGCGAGAAGCAATCAGCCCCAGCATTTT

D gene: NA
V gene: TRBV29-1
J gene: TRBJ1-1
clone size: few
CDR3 protein: CSVGALKGTEAFF
CDR3 DNA: TGCAGCGTTGGGGCCCTAAAAGGCACTGAAGCTTTCTTT

D gene: NA
V gene: TRBV29-1
J gene: TRBJ2-7
clone size: NA
CDR3 protein: CSVVGSNTEQYF
CDR3 DNA: TGCAGCGTTGTAGGCAGTAACACGGAGCAGTACTTC

D gene: NA
V gene: TRBV29-1
J gene: TRBJ2-5
clone size: NA
CDR3 protein: CSVGKGGRKTQYF
CDR3 DNA: TGCAGCGTTGGTAAGGGGGGCCGTAAGACCCAGTACTTC

D gene: NA
V gene: TRBV2
J gene: TRBJ1-2
clone size: NA
CDR3 protein: CASSLDMGGYTF
CDR3 DNA: TGTGCCAGCAGCCTCGACATGGGCGGCTACACCTTC

D gene: TRBD2
V gene: TRBV9
J gene: TRBJ2-5
clone size: NA
CDR3 protein: CASSTPAGGQETQYF
CDR3 DNA: TGTGCCAGCAGCACCCCCGCGGGAGGGCAAGAGACCCAGTACTTC

D gene: TRBD1
V gene: TRBV30
J gene: TRBJ2-5
clone size: NA
CDR3 protein: CAFGTGTETQYF
CDR3 DNA: TGTGCCTTCGGGACAGGGACAGAGACCCAGTACTTC

D gene: TRBD1
V gene: TRBV19
J gene: TRBJ2-3
clone size: NA
CDR3 protein: CASTDRDDTQYF
CDR3 DNA: TGTGCCAGTACCGACAGGGACGATACGCAGTATTTT

D gene: NA
V gene: TRBV30
J gene: TRBJ1-4
clone size: NA
CDR3 protein: CAWIGGPRGLFF
CDR3 DNA: TGTGCCTGGATCGGGGGACCACGAGGTCTGTTTTTT

D gene: NA
V gene: TRBV30
J gene: TRBJ1-1
clone size: NA
CDR3 protein: CAWDRGHNTEAFF
CDR3 DNA: TGTGCCTGGGACCGGGGACATAACACTGAAGCTTTCTTT

D gene: NA
V gene: TRBV15
J gene: TRBJ2-5
clone size: NA
CDR3 protein: CATSSRRGRPRGETQYF
CDR3 DNA: TGTGCCACCAGCAGCCGCCGGGGAAGACCAAGGGGAGAGACCCAGTACTTC

D gene: TRBD1
V gene: TRBV5-6
J gene: TRBJ1-2
clone size: once
CDR3 protein: CASTEGQGGGYTF
CDR3 DNA: TGTGCCAGCACCGAGGGACAGGGAGGCGGCTACACCTTC

D gene: NA
V gene: TRBV25-1
J gene: TRBJ2-7
clone size: NA
CDR3 protein: CASSVGTSSYEQYF
CDR3 DNA: TGTGCCAGCAGTGTCGGGACAAGTTCCTACGAGCAGTACTTC

D gene: NA
V gene: TRBV29-1
J gene: TRBJ2-2
clone size: once
CDR3 protein: CSVIRDIGLRGELFF
CDR3 DNA: TGCAGCGTGATCCGGGACATCGGGTTAAGAGGGGAGCTGTTTTTT

D gene: NA
V gene: TRBV5-1
J gene: TRBJ2-2
clone size: NA
CDR3 protein: CASSPTEQGTGELFF
CDR3 DNA: TGCGCCAGCAGCCCCACTGAGCAAGGCACCGGGGAGCTGTTTTTT

D gene: NA
V gene: TRBV29-1
J gene: TRBJ2-7
clone size: NA
CDR3 protein: CSVDRTADDFYEQYF
CDR3 DNA: TGCAGCGTTGACAGGACAGCCGACGACTTCTACGAGCAGTACTTC

D gene: NA
V gene: TRBV5-6
J gene: TRBJ1-5
clone size: NA
CDR3 protein: CASSLGTLGYQPQHF
CDR3 DNA: TGTGCCAGCAGCTTGGGGACACTGGGATATCAGCCCCAGCATTTT

D gene: TRBD2
V gene: TRBV5-1
J gene: TRBJ2-5
clone size: NA
CDR3 protein: CASSPQREGETQYF
CDR3 DNA: TGCGCCAGCAGCCCCCAAAGGGAGGGGGAGACCCAGTACTTC

D gene: TRBD1
V gene: TRBV9
J gene: TRBJ2-7
clone size: NA
CDR3 protein: CASSVGKGASYEQYF
CDR3 DNA: TGTGCCAGCAGCGTAGGCAAGGGGGCCTCCTACGAGCAGTACTTC

D gene: TRBD1
V gene: TRBV5-1
J gene: TRBJ2-7
clone size: NA
CDR3 protein: CASSLVKEGAPQYF
CDR3 DNA: TGCGCCAGCAGCTTGGTTAAAGAGGGGGCGCCGCAGTACTTC

D gene: NA
V gene: TRBV20-1
J gene: TRBJ1-1
clone size: NA
CDR3 protein: CSATDRDEAFF
CDR3 DNA: TGCAGTGCTACGGACAGAGATGAAGCTTTCTTT

D gene: TRBD2
V gene: TRBV29-1
J gene: TRBJ2-2
clone size: few
CDR3 protein: CSVAERGFFTGELFF
CDR3 DNA: TGCAGCGTTGCGGAGCGGGGATTTTTCACCGGGGAGCTGTTTTTT

D gene: TRBD1
V gene: TRBV30
J gene: TRBJ1-2
clone size: NA
CDR3 protein: CAWRTRDSYGYTF
CDR3 DNA: TGTGCCTGGAGGACAAGGGACAGCTATGGCTACACCTTC

D gene: NA
V gene: TRBV5-1
J gene: TRBJ2-2
clone size: few
CDR3 protein: CASSSQNRDMGRELFF
CDR3 DNA: TGCGCCAGCAGCTCGCAAAACCGGGACATGGGCCGGGAGCTGTTTTTT

D gene: TRBD2
V gene: TRBV29-1
J gene: TRBJ2-3
clone size: NA
CDR3 protein: CSVRLAGGHTDTQYF
CDR3 DNA: TGCAGCGTCCGTCTCGCGGGGGGCCACACAGATACGCAGTATTTT

D gene: NA
V gene: TRBV29-1
J gene: TRBJ1-1
clone size: NA
CDR3 protein: CSGADPTPNTEAFF
CDR3 DNA: TGCAGCGGGGCGGACCCTACACCGAACACTGAAGCTTTCTTT

D gene: TRBD2
V gene: TRBV29-1
J gene: TRBJ2-7
clone size: NA
CDR3 protein: CSVEGSSGGYEQYF
CDR3 DNA: TGCAGCGTTGAAGGATCGAGCGGGGGGTACGAGCAGTACTTC

D gene: TRBD1
V gene: TRBV5-4
J gene: TRBJ1-4
clone size: NA
CDR3 protein: CASNAGQGLGEKLFF
CDR3 DNA: TGTGCCAGCAACGCTGGACAGGGCTTGGGTGAAAAACTGTTTTTT

D gene: TRBD1
V gene: TRBV7-9
J gene: TRBJ2-1
clone size: once
CDR3 protein: CASSRQGMVNEQFF
CDR3 DNA: TGTGCCAGCAGCCGACAGGGGATGGTAAATGAGCAGTTCTTC